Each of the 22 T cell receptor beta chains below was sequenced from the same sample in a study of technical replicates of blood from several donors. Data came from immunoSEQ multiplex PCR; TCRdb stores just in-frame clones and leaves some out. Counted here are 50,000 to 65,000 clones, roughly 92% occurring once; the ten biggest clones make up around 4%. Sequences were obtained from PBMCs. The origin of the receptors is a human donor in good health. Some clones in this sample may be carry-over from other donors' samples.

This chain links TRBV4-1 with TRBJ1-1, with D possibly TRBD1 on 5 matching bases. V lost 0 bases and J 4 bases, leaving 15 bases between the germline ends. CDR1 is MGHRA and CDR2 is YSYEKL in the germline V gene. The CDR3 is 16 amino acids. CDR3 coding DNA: TGCGCCAGCAGCCAAGATATTGGCAGGGTAAGCACTGAAGCTTTCTTT. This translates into CASSQDIGRVSTEAFF.

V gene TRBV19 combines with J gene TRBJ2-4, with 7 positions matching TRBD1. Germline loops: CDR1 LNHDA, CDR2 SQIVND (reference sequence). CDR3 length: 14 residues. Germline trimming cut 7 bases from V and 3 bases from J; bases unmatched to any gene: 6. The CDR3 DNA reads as TGTGCCAGTAAACACAGGGGTGGCAAAAACATTCAGTACTTC. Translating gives CASKHRGGKNIQYF.

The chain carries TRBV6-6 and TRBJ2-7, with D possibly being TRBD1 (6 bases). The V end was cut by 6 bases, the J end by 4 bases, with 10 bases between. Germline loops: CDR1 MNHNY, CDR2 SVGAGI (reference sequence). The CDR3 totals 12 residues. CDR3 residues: CASRPTGYEQYF. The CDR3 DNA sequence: TGTGCCAGCAGACCCACAGGGTACGAGCAGTACTTC.

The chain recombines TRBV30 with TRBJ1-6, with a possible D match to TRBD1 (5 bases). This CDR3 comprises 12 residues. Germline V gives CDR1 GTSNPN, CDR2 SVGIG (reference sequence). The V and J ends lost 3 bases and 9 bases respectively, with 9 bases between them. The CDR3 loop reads CAWRAGISPLHF. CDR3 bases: TGTGCCTGGAGGGCAGGGATTTCACCCCTCCACTTT.

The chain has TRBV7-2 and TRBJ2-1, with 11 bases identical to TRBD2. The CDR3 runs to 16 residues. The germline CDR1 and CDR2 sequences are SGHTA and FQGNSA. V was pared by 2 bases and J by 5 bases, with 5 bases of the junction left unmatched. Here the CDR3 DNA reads TGTGCCAGCAGCTTAATGTCTAGCGGGGGGCACAATGAGCAGTTCTTC. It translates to CASSLMSSGGHNEQFF. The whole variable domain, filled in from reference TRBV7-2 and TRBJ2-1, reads GAGVSQSPSNKVTEKGKDVELRCDPISGHTALYWYRQSLGQGLEFLIYFQGNSAPDKSGLPSDRFSAERTGGSVSTLTIQRTQQEDSAVYLCASSLMSSGGHNEQFFGPGTRLTVL.

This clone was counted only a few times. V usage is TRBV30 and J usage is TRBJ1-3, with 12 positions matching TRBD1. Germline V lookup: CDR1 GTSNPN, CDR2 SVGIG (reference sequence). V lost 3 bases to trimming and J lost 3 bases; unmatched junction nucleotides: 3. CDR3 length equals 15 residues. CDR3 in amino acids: CAWSGDRGHGNTIYF. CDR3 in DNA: TGTGCCTGGAGCGGGGACAGGGGGCATGGAAACACCATATATTTT. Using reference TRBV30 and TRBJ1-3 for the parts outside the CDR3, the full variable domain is SQTIHQWPATLVQPVGSPLSLECTVEGTSNPNLYWYRQAAGRGLQLLFYSVGIGQISSEVPQNLSASRPQDRQFILSSKKLLLSDSGFYLCAWSGDRGHGNTIYFGEGSWLTVV.

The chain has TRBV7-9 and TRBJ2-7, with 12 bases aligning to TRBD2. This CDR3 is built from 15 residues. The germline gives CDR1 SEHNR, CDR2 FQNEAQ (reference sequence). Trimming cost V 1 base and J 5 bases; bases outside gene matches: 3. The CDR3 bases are TGTGCCAGCAGCTTAGGTAGGACTAGCGGGGACGAGCAGTACTTC. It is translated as CASSLGRTSGDEQYF.

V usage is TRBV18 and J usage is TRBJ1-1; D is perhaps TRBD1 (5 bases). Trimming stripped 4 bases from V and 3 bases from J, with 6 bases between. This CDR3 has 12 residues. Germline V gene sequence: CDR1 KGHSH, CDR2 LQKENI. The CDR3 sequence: CASSQGYTEAFF. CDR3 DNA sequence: TGTGCCAGCTCACAGGGGTACACTGAAGCTTTCTTT.

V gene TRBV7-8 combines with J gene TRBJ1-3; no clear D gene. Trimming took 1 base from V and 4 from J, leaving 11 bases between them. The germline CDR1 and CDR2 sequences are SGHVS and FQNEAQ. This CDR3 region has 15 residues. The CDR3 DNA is TGTGCCAGCAGCTTAGTGCCGGGGTCAGGAAACACCATATATTTT. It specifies CASSLVPGSGNTIYF.

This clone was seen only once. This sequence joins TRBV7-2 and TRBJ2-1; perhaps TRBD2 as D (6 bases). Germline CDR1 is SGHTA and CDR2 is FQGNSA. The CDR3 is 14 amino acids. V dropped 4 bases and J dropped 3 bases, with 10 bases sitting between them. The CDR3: CASSSSGVYNEQFF. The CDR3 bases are TGTGCCAGCAGCTCCTCGGGAGTCTACAATGAGCAGTTCTTC.

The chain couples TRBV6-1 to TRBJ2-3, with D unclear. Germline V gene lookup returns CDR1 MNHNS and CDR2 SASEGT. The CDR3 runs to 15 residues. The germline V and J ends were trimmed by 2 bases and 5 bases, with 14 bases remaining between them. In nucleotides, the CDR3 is TGTGCCAGCAGTGAATGGGCCCATGTTGGAGATACGCAGTATTTT. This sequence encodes CASSEWAHVGDTQYF.

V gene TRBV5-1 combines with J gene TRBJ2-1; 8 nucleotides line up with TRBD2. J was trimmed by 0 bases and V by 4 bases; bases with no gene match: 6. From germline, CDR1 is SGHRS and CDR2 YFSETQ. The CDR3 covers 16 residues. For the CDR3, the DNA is TGCGCCAGCAGCCAGACAAGCGGGAGCTCCTACAATGAGCAGTTCTTC. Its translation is CASSQTSGSSYNEQFF.

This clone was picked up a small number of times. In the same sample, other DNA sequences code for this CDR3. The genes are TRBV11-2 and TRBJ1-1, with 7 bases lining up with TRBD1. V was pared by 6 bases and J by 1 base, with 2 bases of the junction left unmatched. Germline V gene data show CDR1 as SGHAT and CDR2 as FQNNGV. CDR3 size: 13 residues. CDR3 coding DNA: TGTGCCAGCAGTCGACAGGGGAACACTGAAGCTTTCTTT. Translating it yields CASSRQGNTEAFF.

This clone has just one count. CDR3 sequence reads: CASSTFLNTEAFF. The CDR3 region has the DNA TGTGCCAGTAGTACATTTTTGAACACTGAAGCTTTCTTT. The chain has TRBV19 and TRBJ1-1, with D hard to call. The CDR3 is made up of 13 amino acids. V was trimmed by 4 bases and J by 0 bases, leaving 6 bases between them. Germline loops: CDR1 LNHDA, CDR2 SQIVND (reference sequence).

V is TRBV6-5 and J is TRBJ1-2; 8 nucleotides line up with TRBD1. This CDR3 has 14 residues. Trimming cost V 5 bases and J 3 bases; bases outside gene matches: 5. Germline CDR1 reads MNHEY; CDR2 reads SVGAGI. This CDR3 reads CASSHRTGYYGYTF. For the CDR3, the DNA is TGTGCCAGCAGTCACCGGACAGGGTACTATGGCTACACCTTC.

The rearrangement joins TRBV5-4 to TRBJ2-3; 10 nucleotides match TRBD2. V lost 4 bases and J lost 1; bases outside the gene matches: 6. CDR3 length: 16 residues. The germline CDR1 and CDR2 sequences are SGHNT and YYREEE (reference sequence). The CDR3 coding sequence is TGTGCCAGCAGCCCGGGCACTAGCGGGGGCACAGATACGCAGTATTTT. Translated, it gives CASSPGTSGGTDTQYF.

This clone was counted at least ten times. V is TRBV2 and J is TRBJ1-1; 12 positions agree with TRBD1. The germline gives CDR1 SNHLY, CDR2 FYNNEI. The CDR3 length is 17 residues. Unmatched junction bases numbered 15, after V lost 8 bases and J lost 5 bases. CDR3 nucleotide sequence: TGTGCCAGCGTAGACTTCCGGGACAGGGGGCGATTGACTGAAGCTTTCTTT. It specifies CASVDFRDRGRLTEAFF.

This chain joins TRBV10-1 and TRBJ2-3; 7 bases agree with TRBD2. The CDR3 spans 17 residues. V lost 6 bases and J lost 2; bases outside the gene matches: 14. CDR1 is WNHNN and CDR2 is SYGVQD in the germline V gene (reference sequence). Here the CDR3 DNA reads TGCGCCAGCAGCTTTTCTAAGCGGGGAAAGATCACAGATACGCAGTATTTT. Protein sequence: CASSFSKRGKITDTQYF.

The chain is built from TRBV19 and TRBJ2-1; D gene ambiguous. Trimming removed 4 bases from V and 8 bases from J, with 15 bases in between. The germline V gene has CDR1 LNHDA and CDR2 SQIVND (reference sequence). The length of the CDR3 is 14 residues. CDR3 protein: CASSTKSQAYEQFF. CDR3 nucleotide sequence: TGTGCCAGTAGTACGAAGTCTCAGGCTTATGAGCAGTTCTTC.

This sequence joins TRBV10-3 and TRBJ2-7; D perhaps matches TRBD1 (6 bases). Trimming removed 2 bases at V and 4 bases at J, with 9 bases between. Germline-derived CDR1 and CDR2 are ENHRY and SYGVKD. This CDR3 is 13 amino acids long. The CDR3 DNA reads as TGTGCCATCAGTGAGGACAGGATATACGAGCAGTACTTC. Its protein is CAISEDRIYEQYF.

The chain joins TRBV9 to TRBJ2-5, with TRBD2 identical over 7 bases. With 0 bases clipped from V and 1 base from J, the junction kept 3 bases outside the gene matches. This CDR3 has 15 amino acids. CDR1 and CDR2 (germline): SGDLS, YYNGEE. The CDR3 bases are TGTGCCAGCAGCGTAGGGGGGAGGGGCCAAGAGACCCAGTACTTC. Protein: CASSVGGRGQETQYF.

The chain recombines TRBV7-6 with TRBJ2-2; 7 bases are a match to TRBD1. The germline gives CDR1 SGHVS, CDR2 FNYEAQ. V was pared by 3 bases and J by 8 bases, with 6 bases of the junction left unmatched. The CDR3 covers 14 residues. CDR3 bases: TGTGCCAGCAGCTTTGAACAGGGGATAGGGGAGCTGTTTTTT. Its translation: CASSFEQGIGELFF.